One and the same sample provided the 3 T cell receptor beta chains below, sequenced in a study of human T cells and chemical hapten exposure. TCRdb ran MiXCR on the RACE reads and lists one entry per CDR3 protein. The repertoire holds 250,000 or so distinct CDR3 sequences, with approximately 7.5% as singletons. Time point here: pre-sensitization, week 0. Treatment meaning: therapeutic diphenylcyclopropenone sensitization with weekly scalp DPC. Sample: whole blood, taken in connection with sensitization to the hapten diphenylcyclopropenone (DPC). The receptor source for this set is a man younger than 35 with alopecia areata. Some clones in this sample may be carry-over from other donors' samples.

Ten or more counts support this clonotype. The V call is TRBV12-3 or TRBV12-4, the J call TRBJ1-1; D is unresolved. V lost 0 bases, J lost 3 bases, and 11 bases lay in between. The CDR3 contains 15 residues. The CDR3 sequence is CASSLARALYTEAFF. In nucleotides, the CDR3 is TGTGCCAGCAGTTTAGCTCGCGCCCTTTACACTGAAGCTTTCTTT.

The chain couples TRBV7-7 to TRBJ2-5, with a tentative D call TRBD1 (5 bases). The CDR3 is 15 amino acids. The germline CDR1 and CDR2 sequences are SSHAT and FNYEAQ (reference sequence). V lost 2 bases, J lost 4 bases, and 14 bases lay in between. The CDR3: CASSLLGQGVETQYF. The CDR3 region has the DNA TGTGCCAGCAGCTTATTAGGTCAGGGCGTAGAGACCCAGTACTTC. Full variable domain (rest looked up from reference TRBV7-7 and TRBJ2-5): GAGVSQSPRYKVTKRGQDVTLRCDPISSHATLYWYQQALGQGPEFLTYFNYEAQPDKSGLPSDRFSAERPEGSISTLTIQRTEQRDSAMYRCASSLLGQGVETQYFGPGTRLLVL.

This clonotype was seen repeatedly, ten times or more. V gene TRBV4-2 combines with J gene TRBJ1-1; D not certain. CDR1 and CDR2 (germline): LGHNA, YNFKEQ. Trimming cost V 0 bases and J 3 bases, with 11 bases left between them. The CDR3 covers 15 residues. This CDR3 reads CASSQEGFTDTEAFF. The CDR3 region has the DNA TGTGCCAGCAGCCAAGAGGGGTTCACAGACACTGAAGCTTTCTTT.